The 3 T cell receptor beta chains listed next were all sequenced from one sample in a study of cytomegalovirus exposure and HLA in healthy donors. In the PCR, 60 Vbeta and 13 Jbeta primers were used. Assay used: immunoSEQ multiplex PCR; TCRdb lists only in-frame clones, some missing. The table shows about 180,000 clones, with 80% occurring only once. What was sequenced was PBMCs. These receptors originate from a man aged 40-49 years in good health and CMV-seronegative.

CDR3 sequence (DNA): TGTGCCAGCAGCTTAGGGCGGCTGGGGCACAACAATGAGCAGTTCTTC. Translation gives CASSLGRLGHNNEQFF. V is TRBV7-2 and J is TRBJ2-1; D possibly corresponds to TRBD1 (5 bases). CDR1 and CDR2 from the germline V gene are SGHTA and FQGNSA. V was trimmed by 1 base and J by 5 bases, leaving 15 bases between them. CDR3 length: 16 amino acids.

This clone has a single count. The gene calls are TRBV7-2 and TRBJ1-3; 10 nucleotides match TRBD1. The CDR3 consists of 16 residues. Germline CDR1 reads SGHTA; CDR2 reads FQGNSA. Trimming cost V 3 bases and J 2 bases; bases outside gene matches: 4. CDR3 residues: CASSFTGTGAGNTIYF. CDR3 DNA sequence: TGTGCCAGCAGCTTTACCGGGACAGGGGCTGGAAACACCATATATTTT.

CDR3 residues: CASSSRDSPNYGYTF. DNA for the CDR3: TGTGCCAGCAGCTCTCGGGACAGCCCTAACTATGGCTACACCTTC. The chain has TRBV11-3 and TRBJ1-2; TRBD1 aligns across 7 bases. This CDR3 region has 15 residues. In germline, CDR1 is SGHNT, CDR2 YENEEA. V shed 4 bases and J 0 bases; nucleotides not matched to a gene: 5.